This is a list of T cell receptor beta chains from one sample in a study of OX40 agonist ivuxolimab in advanced cancers. Profiling relied on immunoSEQ multiplex PCR, and the TCRdb table lists in-frame clones only, not all of them. Of around 53,000 clones listed, around 85% are singletons. The sample consisted of CD4+ or CD8+ T cells sorted from blood, taken in a trial of the OX40 agonist ivuxolimab. The receptors shown here come from an adult with an advanced solid tumor such as melanoma, head and neck, liver or kidney cancer. CDR3s include the opening cysteine and the closing phenylalanine or tryptophan. The D gene is left open where the match is weak. Expanded clones are given a class, and other clones once, few, many or no size at all.

J gene	D gene	clone size	V gene	CDR3 DNA	CDR3 protein
TRBJ2-3	TRBD2	few	TRBV5-1	TGCGCCAGCAGCCAACGACCCGGGACTAGCGGTAGGGATACGCAGTATTTT	CASSQRPGTSGRDTQYF
TRBJ2-3	TRBD2	.	TRBV5-1	TGCGCCAGCAGCTCGACTAGCGGGGGCCTCACAGATACGCAGTATTTT	CASSSTSGGLTDTQYF
TRBJ1-6	.	.	TRBV5-1	TGCGCCAGCAGCTTGGGTCCGGGGGCCTATAATTCACCCCTCCACTTT	CASSLGPGAYNSPLHF
TRBJ2-7	.	.	TRBV28	TGTGCCAGCAGTTTCGGAAACAGGGAGCAGTACTTC	CASSFGNREQYF
TRBJ1-5	.	few	TRBV7-9	TGTGCCAGCAGCTTAGATAGCAATCAGCCCCAGCATTTT	CASSLDSNQPQHF
TRBJ1-2	TRBD1	.	TRBV30	TGTGCCTGGAGTGTACCCTCTCCAGGACAGGCGCTCGGTGGCTACACCTTC	CAWSVPSPGQALGGYTF
TRBJ1-1	.	.	TRBV19	TGTGCCAGTAGTATCGGGTCAGGGACCCCTGAAGCTTTCTTT	CASSIGSGTPEAFF
TRBJ1-3	.	.	TRBV4-1	TGCGCCAGCAGCCTCCAACAGCACGAAAGAAACACCATATATTTT	CASSLQQHERNTIYF
TRBJ1-2	TRBD1	.	TRBV19	TGTGCCAGTTGGGGACAGCTTTGGGGAGCTTATGGCTACACCTTC	CASWGQLWGAYGYTF
TRBJ1-1	.	.	TRBV10-1	TGCGCCAGCAGTGAGTCAATAGGGACACACCGAGGGGAAGCTTTCTTT	CASSESIGTHRGEAFF
TRBJ1-2	.	.	TRBV5-1	TGCGCCAGCACCGTCCAGGGGCCGGCTGGCTACACCTTC	CASTVQGPAGYTF
TRBJ1-2	.	.	TRBV4-2	TGTGCCAGCAGCCAAGAGGGTGGGGGGCAGGGTGGGTATGGCTACACCTTC	CASSQEGGGQGGYGYTF
TRBJ1-1	.	.	TRBV6-4	TGTGCCAGCAAGCGGACAGTTAACACTGAAGCTTTCTTT	CASKRTVNTEAFF
TRBJ2-1	.	.	TRBV10-1	TGCGCCAGCAGTGGTCGGGGGGCCTATCTTGATGAGCAGTTCTTC	CASSGRGAYLDEQFF
TRBJ1-3	TRBD1	.	TRBV29-1	TGCAGCGTTGAAATACGACAGGGGATGGTTGGAAACACCATATATTTT	CSVEIRQGMVGNTIYF
TRBJ1-1	.	.	TRBV5-4	TGTGCCAGCAGCTTGGAGATTTACGGGAACACTGAAGCTTTCTTT	CASSLEIYGNTEAFF
TRBJ1-4	TRBD1	.	TRBV9	TGTGCCAGCAGCGTACGGGACAGGGGGAGTAATGAAAAACTGTTTTTT	CASSVRDRGSNEKLFF
TRBJ2-1	TRBD2	.	TRBV2	TGTGCCAGCAGTGAAGCAGGTAGCGGGGGGGCCTATGAGCAGTTCTTC	CASSEAGSGGAYEQFF
TRBJ2-3	TRBD2	.	TRBV5-1	TGCGCCAGCAGCTCTGGGGGGACTACACCCACAGATACGCAGTATTTT	CASSSGGTTPTDTQYF
TRBJ2-5	.	.	TRBV25-1	TGTGCCAGCAGGCAGACTTCAGTGGAGACCCAGTACTTC	CASRQTSVETQYF
TRBJ1-1	.	.	TRBV19	TGTGCCAGTAGTTCCCAATCTAGTCTGAACACTGAAGCTTTCTTT	CASSSQSSLNTEAFF
TRBJ2-3	TRBD2	.	TRBV5-1	TGCGCCAGCAGCTTGAATCCTTTAGCGGGGGGATACACAGATACGCAGTATTTT	CASSLNPLAGGYTDTQYF
TRBJ2-3	TRBD2	.	TRBV10-1	TGCGCCAGCAGCCCAGCGGGGGTTCAAGATACGCAGTATTTT	CASSPAGVQDTQYF
TRBJ1-5	.	.	TRBV7-2	TGTGCCAGCAGCTTAGGGGCGGGATATAGCAATCAGCCCCAGCATTTT	CASSLGAGYSNQPQHF
TRBJ1-2	.	.	TRBV29-1	TGCAGCGTACCAACCGGGACCAGATGGGGCTACACCTTC	CSVPTGTRWGYTF
TRBJ1-5	.	.	TRBV6-6	TGTGTCACAGGGAGCAATCAGCCCCAGCATTTT	CVTGSNQPQHF
TRBJ1-5	.	.	TRBV6-4	TGTGCCAGCAGTACCTTTGGGGGGGTCGGACAGCCCCAGCATTTT	CASSTFGGVGQPQHF
TRBJ1-1	.	.	TRBV5-4	TGTGCCAGCAGCCCGACGACAGCCTTGAACACTGAAGCTTTCTTT	CASSPTTALNTEAFF
TRBJ2-5	.	.	TRBV29-1	TGCAGCGTTGAAAAAGTCCAGGGGAGCCAAGAGACCCAGTACTTC	CSVEKVQGSQETQYF
TRBJ2-5	.	.	TRBV27	TGTGCCAGCAGGGGCTGGGGTCTACAAGAGACCCAGTACTTC	CASRGWGLQETQYF
TRBJ1-2	TRBD1	.	TRBV27	TGTGCCAGCAGGAAGGGACAGTACTATGGCTACACCTTC	CASRKGQYYGYTF
TRBJ2-1	TRBD2	.	TRBV2	TGTGCCAGCAGTGTTCAAGGGACTAACAATGAGCAGTTCTTC	CASSVQGTNNEQFF
TRBJ2-7	TRBD1	.	TRBV30	TGTGCCTGGAGGGGACAGGGGGTGTTGTACGAGCAGTACTTC	CAWRGQGVLYEQYF
TRBJ2-5	.	.	TRBV21-1	TGTGCCAGCAGCACCGAAGGCGACAGGGTAAATCATCGTCTGCAAGAGACCCAGTACTTC	CASSTEGDRVNHRLQETQYF
TRBJ1-2	.	.	TRBV30	TGTGCCTGGAGTGTACCAGGACACGGAGGGTATGGCTACACCTTC	CAWSVPGHGGYGYTF
TRBJ1-2	TRBD1	.	TRBV30	TGTGCCTGTACCCGGGCAGCGTCACAGGGGGCATATGGCTACACCTTC	CACTRAASQGAYGYTF
TRBJ2-7	.	.	TRBV27	TGTGCCAGCAGTAACCCATGGGGCGAGCAGTACTTC	CASSNPWGEQYF
TRBJ2-7	.	.	TRBV19	TGTGCCACTGGGTGGGGCAGAAACTACGAGCAGTACTTC	CATGWGRNYEQYF
TRBJ2-1	.	.	TRBV10-1	TGCGCCAGCAGTGAGTCTAGGGGGGCCTCGAGTGAGCAGTTCTTC	CASSESRGASSEQFF
TRBJ1-2	TRBD1	.	TRBV30	TGTGCCTGGAGTCCCGGGCGTCAGGGGGCCTATGGCTACACCTTC	CAWSPGRQGAYGYTF
TRBJ1-6	.	.	TRBV4-1	TGCGCCAGCAGCCAAGATAAAAGTCTTGTGACCTATCTGAATTCACCCCTCCACTTT	CASSQDKSLVTYLNSPLHF
TRBJ1-4	.	.	TRBV18	TGTGCCAGCTCACCATCCCGACGTTCAATGGAAAAACTGTTTTTT	CASSPSRRSMEKLFF
TRBJ1-2	.	.	TRBV27	TGTGCCAGCAGTTTTATAGGGTTGTTTAACAATGGCTACACCTTC	CASSFIGLFNNGYTF
TRBJ2-7	.	.	TRBV19	TGTGCCAGTAGCCCGCGGGGAGGCGAGCAGTACTTC	CASSPRGGEQYF
TRBJ1-1	.	.	TRBV6-5	TGTGCCAGCAGTTCCCAGGAGGGGGGGGCGGGCACTGAAGCTTTCTTT	CASSSQEGGAGTEAFF
TRBJ1-1	.	.	TRBV30	TGTGCCTGGAGTCAGGGGCAAATGAACACTGAAGCTTTCTTT	CAWSQGQMNTEAFF
TRBJ1-1	TRBD1	.	TRBV6-6	TGTGCCAGCAGTCGACAGGGGGTGAACACTGAAGCTTTCTTT	CASSRQGVNTEAFF
TRBJ2-4	TRBD1	.	TRBV29-1	TGCAGCGTACACCGACAGGGGGACATTCAGTACTTC	CSVHRQGDIQYF
TRBJ1-1	.	.	TRBV6-5	TGTGCCAGCAGTTACTTTTTCGCAGGGAGGAGGGCTGAAGCTTTCTTT	CASSYFFAGRRAEAFF
TRBJ1-6	TRBD1	.	TRBV6-6	TGTGCCAGCAGGACAGGGGTTGACAATTCACCCCTCCACTTT	CASRTGVDNSPLHF
TRBJ1-4	.	once	TRBV7-9	TGTGCCAGCAGCTTAAGGGTCAATGAAAAACTGTTTTTT	CASSLRVNEKLFF
TRBJ2-1	TRBD2	.	TRBV7-6	TGTGCCAGCAGCGACCGACTAGCGGGGGGTAGGAATGAGCAGTTCTTC	CASSDRLAGGRNEQFF
TRBJ1-4	.	.	TRBV7-9	TGTGCCAGCAGCTTTAGAGGGTATTCTAATGAAAAACTGTTTTTT	CASSFRGYSNEKLFF
TRBJ1-1	TRBD1	few	TRBV19	TGTGCCAGTAGTAAGAGGACAGGGAGATTTGGCCTGAACACTGAAGCTTTCTTT	CASSKRTGRFGLNTEAFF
TRBJ1-5	TRBD1	.	TRBV29-1	TGCAGCGTTTGTACCGGGACAGGGGACCAGCCCCAGCATTTT	CSVCTGTGDQPQHF